A single TCR beta chain is shown here with its context. Its antigen remains unidentified. Assay: immunoSEQ multiplex PCR; the TCRdb copy retains only in-frame clones and omits some. Of over a million clones in the sample, roughly 96% are singletons; the top ten hold over 1%. These data originate in a study of shared clonotypes between healthy human individuals. There are 15 residues in the CDR3. Per the germline V gene, CDR1 is SGHTS and CDR2 is YDEGEE. The V gene lost 6 bases and the J gene lost 4 bases, with 17 bases spanning the gap. Overall study results and limits: The naive CD4 repertoires of several donors were compared, and around 4.7% of clonotypes were shared.

Sequenced material: naive CD4+ T cells sorted from blood. Indicated subset: CD45RA+ positively selected. The origin of this receptor is a man younger than 40 in good health. The chain combines TRBV5-8 with TRBJ1-3; no definite D call. CDR3 sequence (DNA): TGTGCCAGCAACCTGAGGCGGGGTAGGGGAAACACCATATATTTT. Encoded protein: CASNLRRGRGNTIYF.